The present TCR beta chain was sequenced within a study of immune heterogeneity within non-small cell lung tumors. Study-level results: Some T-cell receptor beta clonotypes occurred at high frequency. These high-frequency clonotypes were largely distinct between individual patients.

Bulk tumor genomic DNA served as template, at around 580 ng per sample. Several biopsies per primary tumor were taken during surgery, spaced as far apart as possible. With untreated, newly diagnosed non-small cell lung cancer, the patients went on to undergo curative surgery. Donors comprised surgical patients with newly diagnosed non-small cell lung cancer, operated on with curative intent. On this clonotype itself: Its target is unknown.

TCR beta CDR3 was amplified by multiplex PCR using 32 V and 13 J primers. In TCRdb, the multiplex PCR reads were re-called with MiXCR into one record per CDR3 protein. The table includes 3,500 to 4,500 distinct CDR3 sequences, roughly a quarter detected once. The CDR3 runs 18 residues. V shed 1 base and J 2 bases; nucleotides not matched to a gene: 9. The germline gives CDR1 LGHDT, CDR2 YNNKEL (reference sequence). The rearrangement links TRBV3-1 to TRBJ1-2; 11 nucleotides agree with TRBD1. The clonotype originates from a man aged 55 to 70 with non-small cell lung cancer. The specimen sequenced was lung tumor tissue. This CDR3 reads CASSQVRDRGIGNYGYTF. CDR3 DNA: TGTGCCAGCAGCCAAGTAAGGGACAGGGGGATTGGAAACTATGGCTACACCTTC.